This T cell receptor beta chain is from a study of regulatory T cells in long-lasting Graves disease. This clonotype occurred many times. Sequencing libraries for TCR beta were prepared with iRepertoire HTBI primers and Arm-PCR of CDR3 regions. TCRdb redid the calling of the multiplex PCR reads with MiXCR, one entry per CDR3 protein. The sample lists a few hundred thousand distinct CDR3 sequences, 23% seen once, with roughly 28% in the top ten. The time point denotes: persistent/refractory GD, antithyroid drugs over 5 years with positive TRAb. Construction of the TCR library relied on RNA isolated from PBMCs. The germline CDR1 and CDR2 sequences are MDHEN and SYDVKM. Trimming took off 6 bases at V and 0 bases at J, with 8 bases between the two ends. This CDR3 contains 13 residues.

The material sequenced was peripheral blood mononuclear cells (PBMCs), taken when the disease was refractory, from a patient treated with antithyroid drugs. The source of this sequence is a female donor with Graves disease. The chain has TRBV28 and TRBJ1-1; no clear D. CDR3 in DNA: TGTGCCAGCAGGACACCCATGAACACTGAAGCTTTCTTT. Translating it yields CASRTPMNTEAFF.